The T cell receptor beta chain under discussion was sequenced for a study of T cells in localized non-small cell lung cancer. Notes on this clone: Its matching antigen is unknown.

Study-wide findings and caveats: Uninvolved adjacent lung had more T cell clonality than any other tissue, topping tumor. Greater T cell density in blood accompanied longer overall survival. Turning up in adjacent lung were a median about 61 of the top 100 tumor clones.

Per germline, CDR1 SGDLS and CDR2 YYNGEE. CDR3 length equals 13 residues. V lost 3 bases to trimming and J lost 1 base, with 7 bases between them. Only in-frame clones appear in the TCRdb table, and some are missing; sequencing was by immunoSEQ multiplex PCR. The sample lists 4,100 or so clones, approximately 29% occurring once. This sequence joins TRBV9 and TRBJ1-1, with D uncertain. The sequence was collected from a man aged 35 to 69 with stage III squamous cell lung carcinoma. The material was lung tumor tissue, obtained before any cancer treatment. This chain's CDR3 is CASSARQNTEAFF. CDR3 nucleotide sequence: TGTGCCAGCAGCGCACGACAGAACACTGAAGCTTTCTTT.